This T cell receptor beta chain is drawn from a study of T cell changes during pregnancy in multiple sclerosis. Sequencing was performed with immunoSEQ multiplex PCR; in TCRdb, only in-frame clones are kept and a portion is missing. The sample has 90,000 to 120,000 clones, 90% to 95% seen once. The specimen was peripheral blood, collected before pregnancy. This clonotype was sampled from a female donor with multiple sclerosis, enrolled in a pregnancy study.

The CDR3 protein is CASSVGEQWSIYEQYF. DNA for the CDR3: TGTGCCAGCAGCGTAGGGGAGCAGTGGTCCATCTACGAGCAGTACTTC. The chain couples TRBV9 to TRBJ2-7; TRBD2 might be the D (5 bases). The ends were cut back, 0 bases at V and 3 bases at J, with 16 bases in the middle. This CDR3 is 16 amino acids long. Germline V gives CDR1 SGDLS, CDR2 YYNGEE. Filled out from reference TRBV9 and TRBJ2-7, the complete variable domain reads DSGVTQTPKHLITATGQRVTLRCSPRSGDLSVYWYQQSLDQGLQFLIQYYNGEERAKGNILERFSAQQFPDLHSELNLSSLELGDSALYFCASSVGEQWSIYEQYFGPGTRLTVT.